Listed below are T cell receptor beta chains from one sample, sequenced in a study of human T cells and chemical hapten exposure. TCRdb reprocessed the RACE reads with MiXCR, giving one entry per CDR3 protein. The profile shows about 30,000 distinct CDR3 sequences, more than 5% of them singletons. The sequenced sample was whole blood, obtained in connection with sensitization to the hapten diphenylcyclopropenone (DPC). These receptors originate from a man under 40 with alopecia areata. Some clones in this sample may be carry-over from other donors' samples. Each CDR3 is given without its conserved first and last residue.

ASSLSRFEAF TRBV12-3/TRBV12-4
AWSLFEQPQH TRBV30
ACLAVSYEQY TRBV2
ASSVGGFHYEQY TRBV9
SATKGQFQETQY TRBV20-1
ASSSLGGPSGNTIY TRBV7-2
ASIDSPLSPREQY TRBV6-1
SARDRTSGRDEQF TRBV20-1
SAVGQLGNGYT TRBV20-1
ASSQDSTGSNEQF TRBV3-1
ASSVPGWGNDYGYT TRBV19
ASSVLQGRESNQPQH TRBV2
SAIGQAGTNEKF TRBV29-1
SVVRQGGDIQY TRBV29-1
SAEAQGGGEQY TRBV29-1
ASSKAGTLNTGELF TRBV6-1
ASSIGQVNQPQH TRBV19
ASSQVPGTGELF TRBV4-3
ASSSSDRAAQPQH TRBV5-8
ASSQDSRNIQY TRBV4-3
ASSYHPRNTEAF TRBV6-2/TRBV6-3
ASRRGLRAGDTQY TRBV6-5
ASSQITDTQY TRBV5-5
SGGQGGYEQY TRBV29-1
ASIGGSSYEQY TRBV5-1
ASSEQQGLQPQH TRBV2
ASSPGVALNTEAF TRBV6-6
ASSSQPFYEQY TRBV28
ASSERDRVYEQY TRBV18
ATSDLNYGYT TRBV24-1
ASSHRDVPVPDTQY TRBV5-8
ASSFGRAPGKTQY TRBV7-7
ASSLGGGSQPQH TRBV6-5
ASSSDYTYEQY TRBV7-2
ASTVREGTGELF TRBV19
ASSQDEWQTGELF TRBV4-3
ASSLAGQDNYGYT TRBV13
ASSYGLQGGTEAF TRBV6-2/TRBV6-3
AISEDTSGNEQF TRBV10-3
AWKGPARSNEQF TRBV30
ASSLLGGGISDTQY TRBV7-2
SARNGRGGNEQF TRBV20-1
ASRGQGAEADTQY TRBV6-1
SARGATAGTDTQY TRBV20-1
SALPGGRSEQF TRBV20-1
ASSPSGDLRYT TRBV12-3/TRBV12-4
ASSQDHGSSYNEQF TRBV4-1
ASSIGTGGFQPQH TRBV19
ASSEGPSSYEQY TRBV6-1
ASSPGSFSTDTQY TRBV3-1
ASSRTQSRYEQY TRBV7-2
SGGGMNTEAF TRBV20-1
ASSPRGTWDYEQY TRBV12-3/TRBV12-4
ASSSIGDEEETQY TRBV7-9
ATSDLPGQGDTGELF TRBV24-1
ASIGPRGARGDQY TRBV7-9
ASSRTSGSYEQY TRBV11-2
ASSERKQFSISYNSPLH TRBV27